The 10 T cell receptor beta chains reported below all come from one sample, sequenced in a study of shared clonotypes between healthy human individuals. Data came from immunoSEQ multiplex PCR; TCRdb stores just in-frame clones and leaves some out. This table has approximately 980,000 clones, less than 85% appearing once. The sequencing sample was made of memory CD4+ T cells sorted from blood. Indicated subset: CD45RA-negative fraction. All receptors come from a man aged 18 to 30 in good health.

Only one count was recorded for this clone. The sample has other DNA sequences that encode this CDR3 too. This chain connects TRBV5-1 to TRBJ2-1; 7 nucleotides agree with TRBD2. CDR3 length: 15 amino acids. V dropped 0 bases and J dropped 4; count of bases not matched to a gene: 4. Germline CDR1 SGHRS, CDR2 YFSETQ. The CDR3: CASSLDGGTYNEQFF. CDR3 DNA sequence: TGCGCCAGCAGCTTGGACGGGGGGACTTACAATGAGCAGTTCTTC.

The V gene is TRBV18, the J gene TRBJ2-2; 9 nucleotides align to TRBD1. CDR3 length equals 16 residues. Per the germline V gene, CDR1 is KGHSH and CDR2 is LQKENI. Trimming at V came to 3 bases and at J to 3 bases, leaving 5 bases not matched to a gene. CDR3 loop: CASSPRTGVDTGELFF. The CDR3 nucleotides read TGTGCCAGCTCACCGCGGACAGGGGTGGACACCGGGGAGCTGTTTTTT. The whole variable domain, remainder taken from reference TRBV18 and TRBJ2-2, is NAGVMQNPRHLVRRRGQEARLRCSPMKGHSHVYWYRQLPEEGLKFMVYLQKENIIDESGMPKERFSAEFPKEGPSILRIQQVVRGDSAAYFCASSPRTGVDTGELFFGEGSRLTVL.

This CDR3 reads CASSQAGQSYGYTF. Here the CDR3 DNA reads TGTGCCAGCAGCCAAGCGGGACAGTCCTATGGCTACACCTTC. The rearrangement links TRBV4-2 to TRBJ1-2; 7 bases fit TRBD1. The CDR3 has 14 residues. The V and J ends lost 1 base and 4 bases, in that order; junction bases with no gene match: 3. Germline V gives CDR1 LGHNA, CDR2 YNFKEQ.

The chain couples TRBV20-1 to TRBJ2-1, with D perhaps given as TRBD1 or TRBD2 (5 bases each). CDR3 length equals 11 residues. V was clipped by 5 bases and J by 4 bases, with 6 bases between them. Germline CDR1 is DFQATT and CDR2 is SNEGSKA (reference sequence). CDR3 nucleotides: TGCAGTGCTGGGGGTTACAATGAGCAGTTCTTC. Translation: CSAGGYNEQFF.

The rearrangement uses TRBV11-1 and TRBJ2-4; no reliable D call. CDR1 SGHAT and CDR2 FQDESV come from the germline V gene (reference sequence). The CDR3 is 14 residues long. V lost 0 bases to trimming and J lost 1 base, with 4 bases between them. In DNA, the CDR3 is TGTGCCAGCAGCTTAGCGGGGGCCAAAAACATTCAGTACTTC. Translating gives CASSLAGAKNIQYF.

This chain joins TRBV4-1 and TRBJ2-3, with D tentatively TRBD2 (5 bases). CDR1 and CDR2 from the germline V gene are MGHRA and YSYEKL. CDR3 length: 17 amino acids. V gave up 1 base and J gave up 2 bases, with 16 bases separating them. The DNA for the CDR3 is TGCGCCAGCAGCCAAGGGTTTTTCGCCGGACTCACAGATACGCAGTATTTT. It encodes CASSQGFFAGLTDTQYF.

J is TRBJ2-3 and V is TRBV6-5, with D possibly matching TRBD1 (7 bases). This CDR3 has 14 amino acids. Looked up from germline, CDR1 is MNHEY and CDR2 is SVGAGI. With 7 bases removed from V and 4 bases from J, the gap between germline ends came to 15 bases. This CDR3 reads CASKGALASDTQYF. CDR3 nucleotides: TGTGCCAGCAAGGGGGCACTAGCATCAGATACGCAGTATTTT.

This chain links TRBV5-1 with TRBJ2-1, with 9 bases matching TRBD1. There are 16 residues in the CDR3. Germline lookup yields CDR1 SGHRS and CDR2 YFSETQ. The J segment lost 10 bases and the V segment lost 0 bases, leaving 11 bases of the junction unmatched. The CDR3 protein is CASSLDPGTGTGEQFF. The CDR3 DNA sequence: TGCGCCAGCAGCTTGGACCCCGGGACAGGGACTGGGGAGCAGTTCTTC.

The CDR3 region is CASSLNNRGTGELFF. Here the CDR3 DNA reads TGTGCCAGCAGCTTAAATAACAGGGGCACCGGGGAGCTGTTTTTT. The J gene is TRBJ2-2, the V gene TRBV5-5, with 7 bases that match TRBD1. V shed 2 bases, J shed 4 bases, and the junction held 5 bases outside the gene matches. There are 15 residues in the CDR3. Per germline, CDR1 SGHKS and CDR2 YYEKEE (reference sequence).

The chain carries TRBV7-2 and TRBJ2-1, with D unclear. The CDR3 covers 15 residues. Looked up from germline, CDR1 is SGHTA and CDR2 is FQGNSA. V was trimmed by 1 base and J by 6 bases, leaving 13 bases between them. CDR3 sequence: CASSLGVSLGNEQFF. The DNA of the CDR3 is TGTGCCAGCAGCTTAGGAGTCTCTTTAGGCAATGAGCAGTTCTTC. The complete variable domain, with remaining parts taken from reference TRBV7-2 and TRBJ2-1, reads GAGVSQSPSNKVTEKGKDVELRCDPISGHTALYWYRQSLGQGLEFLIYFQGNSAPDKSGLPSDRFSAERTGGSVSTLTIQRTQQEDSAVYLCASSLGVSLGNEQFFGPGTRLTVL.